This entry lists 25 T cell receptor beta chains sequenced from one sample in a study of T cell clones after liver transplantation. Profiled with immunoSEQ multiplex PCR; TCRdb holds only in-frame clones, not every one. The sample consists of about 72,000 clones, about nine tenths of them appearing once. Specimen: CD4+ T cells from blood, collected before liver transplant. All receptors derive from a human donor who received a liver transplant.

V usage is TRBV29-1 and J usage is TRBJ2-1; D gene uncertain. The CDR3 is 14 amino acids. V lost 4 bases to trimming and J lost 4 bases, with 14 bases between them. Germline values: CDR1 SQVTM, CDR2 ANQGSEA. CDR3 coding DNA: TGCAGCGTTGGGCGGCAGAAGTCGTACAATGAGCAGTTCTTC. Residues: CSVGRQKSYNEQFF.

The J gene is TRBJ2-7, the V gene TRBV11-3; D perhaps matches TRBD1 (6 bases). CDR3 length: 14 amino acids. Trimming left V 5 bases short and J 0 bases short, with 11 bases between. Germline assignment: CDR1 SGHNT and CDR2 YENEEA. CDR3 sequence reads: CASSIGQSSYEQYF. The DNA for the CDR3 is TGTGCCAGCAGCATTGGACAGAGCTCCTACGAGCAGTACTTC.

J is TRBJ1-1 and V is TRBV19, with TRBD1 matching 10 bases. The CDR3 length is 13 residues. Germline V CDR1 and CDR2: LNHDA, SQIVND (reference sequence). V dropped 6 bases and J dropped 7; count of bases not matched to a gene: 5. The CDR3 DNA reads as TGTGCCAGTAGCGACAGGGGGCGCGATGAAGCTTTCTTT. Translated: CASSDRGRDEAFF.

The V and J genes are TRBV12-5 and TRBJ2-2; D might be TRBD1 (5 bases). Trimming took off 5 bases at V and 2 bases at J, with 12 bases between the two ends. Germline assignment: CDR1 LGHNT and CDR2 FRNRAP. The CDR3 sequence is 15 residues long. The CDR3 coding sequence is TGTGCTAGTGGTCCCCGACAGATTAACACCGGGGAGCTGTTTTTT. Encoded protein: CASGPRQINTGELFF.

The chain joins TRBV6-1 to TRBJ2-1; 8 bases are shared with TRBD1. CDR3 size: 15 residues. In germline, CDR1 is MNHNS, CDR2 SASEGT. Germline trimming cut 7 bases from V and 8 bases from J; bases unmatched to any gene: 13. The CDR3 is CASKVRTGPIDEQFF. The CDR3 DNA reads as TGTGCCAGCAAGGTACGGACAGGGCCTATAGATGAGCAGTTCTTC.

This clone appeared a few times. This chain links TRBV10-3 with TRBJ2-1; TRBD2 agrees at 10 bases. CDR3 size: 15 residues. Per the germline V gene, CDR1 is ENHRY and CDR2 is SYGVKD. The V gene end was trimmed by 6 bases and the J gene end by 5 bases; junction bases not matched to a gene: 7. The CDR3 bases are TGTGCCATCAGGGGAGCTAGCGGGGGAAACAATGAGCAGTTCTTC. This sequence encodes CAIRGASGGNNEQFF.

The genes are TRBV1 and TRBJ2-7; the D segment call TRBD1 is taken from the table without a DNA check. TRBV1 is designated a pseudogene. There are 15 residues in the CDR3. CDR3 DNA: TGCACCAGCAGCCAAGGGACCGGGACAGGGTGCGAGCAGTACTTC. Translated: CTSSQGTGTGCEQYF.

The gene calls are TRBV30 and TRBJ1-3; D remains ambiguous. The CDR3 is 13 amino acids. CDR1 is GTSNPN and CDR2 is SVGIG in the germline V gene (reference sequence). V was trimmed by 5 bases and J by 0 bases, leaving 8 bases between them. The CDR3 nucleotides are TGTGCCTGGTTGAAAAACTCTGGAAACACCATATATTTT. As protein: CAWLKNSGNTIYF.

The chain has TRBV7-9 and TRBJ2-1; maybe TRBD2 (7 bases). V shed 3 bases and J shed 7 bases, with 10 bases lying between them. Germline V lookup: CDR1 SEHNR, CDR2 FQNEAQ (reference sequence). The CDR3 consists of 13 residues. CDR3 amino acids: CASSLEGGNEQFF. The CDR3 DNA is TGTGCCAGCAGCTTGGAGGGGGGGAATGAGCAGTTCTTC. The variable domain in full, completed from reference TRBV7-9 and TRBJ2-1, reads DTGVSQNPRHKITKRGQNVTFRCDPISEHNRLYWYRQTLGQGPEFLTYFQNEAQLEKSRLLSDRFSAERPKGSFSTLEIQRTEQGDSAMYLCASSLEGGNEQFFGPGTRLTVL.

CDR3 DNA sequence: TGTGCCAGCAGCTCGGGACGGAACACTGAAGCTTTCTTT. Protein sequence: CASSSGRNTEAFF. The gene calls are TRBV5-6 and TRBJ1-1; weak D call: TRBD1 (5 bases). The germline V gene encodes CDR1 SGHDT and CDR2 YYEEEE. The CDR3 is 13 residues long. Trimming cost V 3 bases and J 1 base, with 7 bases left between them.

The V call is TRBV7-3, the J call TRBJ2-1; D may be TRBD2 (5 bases). The germline gives CDR1 SGHTA, CDR2 FQGTGA. The CDR3 spans 14 residues. V lost 4 bases and J lost 8, with 15 bases in between. In DNA, the CDR3 is TGTGCCAGCAGCTACAAGGCTAGCACCGATGAGCAGTTCTTC. Amino acid sequence: CASSYKASTDEQFF.

The rearrangement joins TRBV11-2 to TRBJ2-3; D ambiguous. CDR3 length: 12 residues. Germline assignment: CDR1 SGHAT and CDR2 FQNNGV. Trimming stripped 5 bases from V and 4 bases from J, with 7 bases between. The CDR3 loop reads CASSHLPDTQYF. CDR3 DNA: TGTGCCAGCAGCCATCTGCCAGATACGCAGTATTTT. Together with reference TRBV11-2 and TRBJ2-3, the CDR3 gives the full variable domain: EAGVAQSPRYKIIEKRQSVAFWCNPISGHATLYWYQQILGQGPKLLIQFQNNGVVDDSQLPKDRFSAERLKGVDSTLKIQPAKLEDSAVYLCASSHLPDTQYFGPGTRLTVL.

The chain links TRBV5-1 to TRBJ2-1; D gene ambiguous. The germline V gene has CDR1 SGHRS and CDR2 YFSETQ. V was trimmed by 1 base and J by 5 bases, leaving 16 bases between them. The CDR3 has 16 amino acids. The CDR3 DNA sequence: TGCGCCAGCAGCTTGTCGGGTTCAGGTATCAACAATGAGCAGTTCTTC. It specifies CASSLSGSGINNEQFF.

The rearrangement uses TRBV28 and TRBJ2-7, with a weak D call TRBD2 (5 bases). The V gene lost 2 bases and the J gene lost 3 bases, with 11 bases spanning the gap. CDR1 is MDHEN, CDR2 SYDVKM, per germline. The CDR3 extends over 14 amino acids. The CDR3 coding sequence is TGTGCCAGCAGTTTAACGAGGGTGGGCTACGAGCAGTACTTC. Amino acids: CASSLTRVGYEQYF. Complete variable domain (other parts from reference TRBV28 and TRBJ2-7): DVKVTQSSRYLVKRTGEKVFLECVQDMDHENMFWYRQDPGLGLRLIYFSYDVKMKEKGDIPEGYSVSREKKERFSLILESASTNQTSMYLCASSLTRVGYEQYFGPGTRLTVT.

The rearrangement joins TRBV9 to TRBJ2-2; 7 positions match TRBD2. V trimming: 1 base; J trimming: 4 bases; junction bases outside the gene matches: 4. The germline V gene has CDR1 SGDLS and CDR2 YYNGEE. The CDR3 has 15 amino acids. The CDR3 region is CASSVTSDGTGELFF. DNA for the CDR3: TGTGCCAGCAGCGTAACTAGCGATGGCACCGGGGAGCTGTTTTTT.

The sample holds one count of this clone. The gene calls are TRBV6-6 and TRBJ2-1; D call uncertain. V lost 0 bases and J 8 bases, leaving 2 bases between the germline ends. CDR3 length equals 11 residues. Germline CDR1 MNHNY, CDR2 SVGAGI (reference sequence). The CDR3 region is CASSYSDEQFF. The CDR3, as DNA: TGTGCCAGCAGTTACTCTGATGAGCAGTTCTTC.

The chain links TRBV10-2 to TRBJ1-5; D gene ambiguous. The V end lost 0 bases, the J end lost 4 bases, and 13 bases lay between the germline ends. The CDR3 sequence is 16 residues long. Germline CDR1 WSHSY, CDR2 SAAADI. The CDR3 here is CASSESGPTPNQPQHF. The CDR3 coding sequence is TGCGCCAGCAGTGAGTCAGGACCTACACCGAATCAGCCCCAGCATTTT.

This clone was detected only once. The chain couples TRBV6-1 to TRBJ1-1; no definite D call. The germline CDR1 and CDR2 sequences are MNHNS and SASEGT. V was shortened by 1 base and J by 4 bases, with 16 bases between the two germline ends. The CDR3 is 16 amino acids. The CDR3 coding sequence is TGTGCCAGCAGTGAAGAGTCGATTGGGGTCGGCACTGAAGCTTTCTTT. Protein product: CASSEESIGVGTEAFF.

V usage is TRBV6-5 and J usage is TRBJ2-1; 11 nucleotides match TRBD2. This CDR3 has 15 residues. In germline, CDR1 is MNHEY, CDR2 SVGAGI. Unmatched junction bases numbered 3, after V lost 4 bases and J lost 4 bases. DNA of the CDR3: TGTGCCAGCAGTTTGGGACTAGCGGATTACAATGAGCAGTTCTTC. It is translated as CASSLGLADYNEQFF.

This chain joins TRBV6-1 and TRBJ2-7, with D perhaps matching TRBD1 (6 bases). The length of the CDR3 is 15 residues. Trimming took 6 bases from V and 6 from J, leaving 21 bases between them. Per the germline V gene, CDR1 is MNHNS and CDR2 is SASEGT. The CDR3 DNA is TGTGCCAGCAGCGTGGGACACGCGTCGGTTCGCGAGCAGTACTTC. Protein product: CASSVGHASVREQYF.

The chain has TRBV4-2 and TRBJ2-3, with 13 bases fitting TRBD2. The CDR3 is 18 residues long. The V gene's germline CDR1 is LGHNA and CDR2 YNFKEQ. Trimming took 0 bases from V and 4 from J; bases not matched to a gene: 7. The CDR3 coding sequence is TGTGCCAGCAGCCAAGATTTTCGGACTAGCGGGAGCGCAGATACGCAGTATTTT. Protein product: CASSQDFRTSGSADTQYF.

The chain links TRBV18 to TRBJ2-6, with D perhaps TRBD2 (6 bases). The CDR3 consists of 15 residues. CDR1 is KGHSH, CDR2 LQKENI, per germline. Trimming took 1 base from V and 2 from J, leaving 6 bases between them. This chain's CDR3 is CASSPLAAGANVLTF. For the CDR3, the DNA is TGTGCCAGCTCACCACTAGCGGCTGGGGCCAACGTCCTGACTTTC.

CDR3 in DNA: TGTGCCTGGAGTACTGGCAGCTACAATGAGCAGTTCTTC. Residues: CAWSTGSYNEQFF. This chain joins TRBV30 and TRBJ2-1, with no clear D. There are 13 residues in the CDR3. Trimming stripped 2 bases from V and 3 bases from J, with 8 bases between. Germline V gene lookup returns CDR1 GTSNPN and CDR2 SVGIG (reference sequence). Variable domain in full (rest from reference TRBV30 and TRBJ2-1): SQTIHQWPATLVQPVGSPLSLECTVEGTSNPNLYWYRQAAGRGLQLLFYSVGIGQISSEVPQNLSASRPQDRQFILSSKKLLLSDSGFYLCAWSTGSYNEQFFGPGTRLTVL.

The gene calls are TRBV5-6 and TRBJ2-7, with D possibly being TRBD2 (6 bases). Germline CDR1 is SGHDT and CDR2 is YYEEEE. The V and J ends lost 6 bases and 0 bases respectively, with 19 bases between them. The CDR3 has 16 amino acids. This CDR3 reads CASNYGRSGSSYEQYF. DNA for the CDR3: TGTGCCAGCAACTATGGAAGAAGCGGGTCCTCCTACGAGCAGTACTTC.

This chain uses TRBV5-1 with TRBJ2-7; 9 bases agree with TRBD1. The CDR3 has 15 residues. V dropped 4 bases and J dropped 3; count of bases not matched to a gene: 8. The germline V gene encodes CDR1 SGHRS and CDR2 YFSETQ. This CDR3 reads CASSHDPGQGYEQYF. The DNA of the CDR3 is TGCGCCAGCAGCCATGACCCGGGACAGGGCTACGAGCAGTACTTC.